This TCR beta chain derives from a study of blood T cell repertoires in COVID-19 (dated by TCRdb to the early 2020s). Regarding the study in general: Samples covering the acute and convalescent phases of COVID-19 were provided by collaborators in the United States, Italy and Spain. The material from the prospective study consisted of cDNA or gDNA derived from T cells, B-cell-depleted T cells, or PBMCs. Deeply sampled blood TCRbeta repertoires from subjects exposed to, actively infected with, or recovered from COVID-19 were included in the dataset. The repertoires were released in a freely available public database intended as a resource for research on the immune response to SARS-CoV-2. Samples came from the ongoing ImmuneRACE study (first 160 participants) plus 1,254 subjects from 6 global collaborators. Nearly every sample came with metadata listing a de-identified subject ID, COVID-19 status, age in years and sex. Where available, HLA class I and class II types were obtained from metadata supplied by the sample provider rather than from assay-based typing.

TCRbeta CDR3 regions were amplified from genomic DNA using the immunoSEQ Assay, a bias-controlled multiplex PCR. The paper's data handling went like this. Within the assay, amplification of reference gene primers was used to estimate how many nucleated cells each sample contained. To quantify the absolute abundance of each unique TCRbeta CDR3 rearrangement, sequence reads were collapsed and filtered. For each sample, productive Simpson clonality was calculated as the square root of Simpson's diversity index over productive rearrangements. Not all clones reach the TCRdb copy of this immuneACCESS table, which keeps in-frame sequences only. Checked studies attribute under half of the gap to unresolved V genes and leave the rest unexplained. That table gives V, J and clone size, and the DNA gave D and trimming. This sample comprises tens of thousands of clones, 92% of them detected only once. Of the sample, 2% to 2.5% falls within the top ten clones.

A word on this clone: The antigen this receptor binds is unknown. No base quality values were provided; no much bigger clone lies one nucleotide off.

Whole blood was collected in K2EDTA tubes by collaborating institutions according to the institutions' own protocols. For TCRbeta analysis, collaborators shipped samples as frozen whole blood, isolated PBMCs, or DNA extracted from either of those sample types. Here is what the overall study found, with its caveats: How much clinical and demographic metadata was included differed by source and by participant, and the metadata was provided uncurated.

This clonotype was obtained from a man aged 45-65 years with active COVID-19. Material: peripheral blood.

The CDR3: CASRVADNTGELFF. The DNA is TGTGCCAGCAGGGTGGCGGATAACACCGGGGAGCTGTTTTTT. This chain is built from TRBV27 and TRBJ2-2; no D gene call is confident. V and J lose 6 bases and 2 bases, and a span of 10 bases separates them. The germline V gene (reference sequence) supplies CDR1 MNHEY and CDR2 SMNVEV. The CDR3 holds 14 amino acids from the cysteine to the phenylalanine. Just the 42-base CDR3 DNA is kept, in frame starting at base 1.